These 14 T cell receptor beta chains came from one sample sequenced in a study of control samples from healthy donors and cancer patients. Sequencing was performed with immunoSEQ multiplex PCR; in TCRdb, only in-frame clones are kept and a portion is missing. Here the sample spans under 200,000 clones, nearly 96% being singletons. What was sequenced was blood. The receptors come from a woman in her 30s in good health.

This clone was observed a few times. The rearrangement joins TRBV6-4 to TRBJ2-3; tentatively, D is TRBD1 or TRBD2 (5 bases each). The V end lost 4 bases, the J end lost 0 bases, and 8 bases lay between the germline ends. The V gene's germline CDR1 is MRHNA and CDR2 SNTAGT. This CDR3 is 14 amino acids long. CDR3 sequence: CASSGGASTDTQYF. The CDR3 bases are TGTGCCAGCAGTGGAGGGGCAAGCACAGATACGCAGTATTTT.

The chain joins TRBV7-3 to TRBJ2-1; maybe TRBD2 (6 bases). Germline V gene sequence: CDR1 SGHTA, CDR2 FQGTGA. The ends were cut back, 5 bases at V and 3 bases at J, with 11 bases in the middle. The CDR3 is made up of 14 amino acids. CDR3: CASSPSRDYNEQFF. DNA for the CDR3: TGTGCCAGCAGCCCCTCGCGGGACTACAATGAGCAGTTCTTC. Full variable domain (outside the CDR3, taken from reference TRBV7-3 and TRBJ2-1): GAGVSQTPSNKVTEKGKYVELRCDPISGHTALYWYRQSLGQGPEFLIYFQGTGAADDSGLPNDRFFAVRPEGSVSTLKIQRTERGDSAVYLCASSPSRDYNEQFFGPGTRLTVL.

V and J are TRBV5-6 and TRBJ2-1, with D possibly being TRBD1 (6 bases). The CDR3 has 13 residues. V lost 2 bases and J lost 9, with 12 bases in between. The germline V gene encodes CDR1 SGHDT and CDR2 YYEEEE. In DNA form, the CDR3 reads TGTGCCAGCAGCTTTTTAACAGGGAGTGAGCAGTTCTTC. Translating it yields CASSFLTGSEQFF.

The chain has TRBV19 and TRBJ2-3; 7 bases are a match to TRBD1. The CDR3 runs to 14 residues. CDR1 is LNHDA, CDR2 SQIVND, per germline (reference sequence). V was clipped by 5 bases and J by 1 base; unmatched bases: 3. The CDR3 loop is CASSETGGTDTQYF. The CDR3 DNA sequence: TGTGCCAGTAGTGAAACAGGGGGCACAGATACGCAGTATTTT.

This clone was detected once. This chain joins TRBV7-2 and TRBJ1-1, with D perhaps TRBD1 (5 bases). The V gene lost 1 base and the J gene lost 6 bases, with 9 bases spanning the gap. The CDR3 spans 13 residues. The germline V gene encodes CDR1 SGHTA and CDR2 FQGNSA. The DNA for the CDR3 is TGTGCCAGCAGCTTAGTTAGGGGATCTGAAGCTTTCTTT. As protein: CASSLVRGSEAFF.

This clone has a single count. The rearrangement uses TRBV18 and TRBJ2-2; no firm D call. The germline V gene has CDR1 KGHSH and CDR2 LQKENI. CDR3 length: 16 amino acids. The germline V and J ends were trimmed by 1 base and 2 bases, with 11 bases remaining between them. The CDR3 reads CASSPLVQSNTGELFF. The CDR3 bases are TGTGCCAGCTCACCACTAGTACAGAGTAACACCGGGGAGCTGTTTTTT.

V is TRBV28 and J is TRBJ1-5; TRBD1 might be the D (5 bases). The germline V and J ends were trimmed by 8 bases and 2 bases, with 10 bases remaining between them. Germline values: CDR1 MDHEN, CDR2 SYDVKM. This CDR3 is built from 13 residues. The CDR3 protein is CASSGLGNQPQHF. CDR3 nucleotide sequence: TGTGCCAGCTCGGGACTGGGCAATCAGCCCCAGCATTTT.

The chain uses TRBV18 and TRBJ1-1, with 7 bases lining up with TRBD1. Germline V gene data show CDR1 as KGHSH and CDR2 as LQKENI. V was clipped by 5 bases and J by 11 bases; unmatched bases: 11. The CDR3 runs 13 residues. CDR3 sequence reads: CASSSQGGPGAFF. In nucleotides, the CDR3 is TGTGCCAGCTCATCCCAGGGGGGCCCGGGTGCTTTCTTT.

V is TRBV12-5 and J is TRBJ2-5, with D hard to call. The V gene's germline CDR1 is LGHNT and CDR2 FRNRAP. The V end was cut by 7 bases, the J end by 7 bases, with 13 bases between. This CDR3 contains 12 residues. The CDR3 DNA is TGTGCTAGTGCCCCACCCGGTGGGACCCAGTACTTC. It is translated as CASAPPGGTQYF.

This rearrangement joins TRBV15 to TRBJ2-1, with 7 bases identical to TRBD2. CDR3 length: 19 residues. Germline values: CDR1 LNHNV, CDR2 YYDKDF (reference sequence). Losses at the gene ends were 0 bases for V and 8 bases for J; bases not matched to a gene: 19. The CDR3 is CATSRDWGPPGGGRYEQFF. The DNA for the CDR3 is TGTGCCACCAGCAGAGATTGGGGACCACCTGGGGGGGGTAGGTATGAGCAGTTCTTC.

This chain links TRBV4-2 with TRBJ1-4; D gene uncertain. Germline CDR1 is LGHNA and CDR2 is YNFKEQ. CDR3 length equals 12 residues. V was clipped by 4 bases and J by 7 bases, with 7 bases between them. The CDR3 loop reads CASSPPGEKLFF. For the CDR3, the DNA is TGTGCCAGCAGCCCCCCGGGTGAAAAACTGTTTTTT.

This clone was seen once. The rearrangement links TRBV29-1 to TRBJ2-2, with TRBD2 matching over 10 bases. The J segment lost 6 bases and the V segment lost 5 bases, leaving 9 bases of the junction unmatched. The germline CDR1 and CDR2 sequences are SQVTM and ANQGSEA. This CDR3 has 15 amino acids. CDR3 residues: CSVLKAGGGPGELFF. DNA of the CDR3: TGCAGCGTTCTTAAAGCGGGAGGGGGACCCGGGGAGCTGTTTTTT.

The chain combines TRBV5-4 with TRBJ2-1; D remains unclear. This CDR3 spans 13 amino acids. Trimming took 0 bases from V and 7 from J, leaving 8 bases between them. CDR1 and CDR2 from the germline V gene are SGHNT and YYREEE (reference sequence). The CDR3 is CASSLGQMNEQFF. The CDR3 bases are TGTGCCAGCAGCTTGGGACAAATGAATGAGCAGTTCTTC.

Only one count was recorded for this clone. This chain connects TRBV2 to TRBJ2-7; no reliable D call. The CDR3 sequence is 13 residues long. The V gene's germline CDR1 is SNHLY and CDR2 FYNNEI. Deletions cut 3 bases from V and 6 bases from J, with 12 bases between. The CDR3 here is CASSDFQGREQYF. The CDR3 region has the DNA TGTGCCAGCAGTGATTTTCAAGGACGCGAGCAGTACTTC.